A selection of T cell receptor beta chains follows, all from one sample in a study of blood T cells in healthy people across ages. In TCRdb, the 5' RACE reads were re-called with MiXCR into one record per CDR3 protein. The sample records approximately 1.5 million distinct CDR3 sequences, almost 35% being singletons. Sequenced: blood. The receptors come from a woman under 40 in good health. The CDR3 runs from the conserved cysteine through the conserved F or W. Fields, in order: V gene, CDR3 length, D gene, J gene, clone size, CDR3 protein, CDR3 DNA. The D gene is left open where the match is weak. Size values are once, few and many counts, or a class for expanded clones, and some rows have none.

TRBV5-1	20	TRBD2	TRBJ2-1	NA	CASSLAGRVRGAGGQEEQFF	TGCGCCAGCAGCTTGGCCGGCAGGGTCAGGGGAGCGGGAGGGCAGGAGGAGCAGTTCTTC
TRBV28	15	NA	TRBJ2-7	few	CASNPLGTRRSEQYF	TGTGCCAGCAACCCCCTCGGGACCAGGAGGTCCGAGCAGTACTTC
TRBV5-1	16	TRBD2	TRBJ2-2	few	CASSLAGTTNTGELFF	TGCGCCAGCAGCTTGGCCGGGACTACGAACACCGGGGAGCTCTTTTTT
TRBV5-1	13	NA	TRBJ1-1	NA	CASSKDSNTEAFF	TGCGCCAGCAGCAAGGACTCGAACACTGAAGCTTTCTTT
TRBV6-1	14	NA	TRBJ1-1	NA	CASSEALGDTEAFF	TGTGCCAGCAGTGAAGCGCTTGGAGACACTGAAGCTTTCTTT
TRBV7-8	13	NA	TRBJ2-7	NA	CASSLLAEGSQYF	TGTGCCAGCAGCTTACTTGCGGAGGGAAGTCAGTACTTC
TRBV2	16	TRBD2	TRBJ2-3	few	CASSDLLAGETDTQYF	TGTGCCAGCAGTGATTTATTAGCGGGAGAGACAGATACGCAGTATTTT
TRBV29-1	12	NA	TRBJ1-2	NA	CSVDRATNGYTF	TGCAGCGTCGACCGGGCCACCAATGGCTACACCTTC
TRBV5-1	14	NA	TRBJ2-7	once	CASSEGIKGDEQYF	TGCGCCAGCAGCGAGGGGATCAAAGGTGACGAGCAGTACTTC
TRBV14	16	NA	TRBJ1-3	NA	CASSSGQLLSGNTIYF	TGTGCCAGCAGCTCAGGACAGCTACTCTCTGGAAACACCATATATTTT
TRBV5-1	14	NA	TRBJ1-2	NA	CASSPEDGDYGYTF	TGCGCCAGCAGTCCCGAGGATGGGGACTATGGCTACACCTTC
TRBV20-1	15	TRBD2	TRBJ2-1	few	CSAREPGGPANEQFF	TGCAGTGCTAGAGAACCGGGGGGACCGGCTAATGAGCAGTTCTTC
TRBV9	15	NA	TRBJ2-7	NA	CASSVVPGRLYEQYF	TGTGCCAGCAGCGTAGTCCCGGGAAGGCTCTACGAGCAGTACTTC
TRBV28	15	NA	TRBJ2-2	NA	CASSFLPPNTGELFF	TGTGCCAGCAGTTTCCTCCCTCCAAACACCGGGGAGCTGTTTTTT
TRBV5-1	16	TRBD2	TRBJ2-4	many	CASSPSGSPPKNIQYF	TGCGCCAGCAGTCCTAGCGGGAGCCCACCCAAAAACATTCAGTACTTC
TRBV28	15	TRBD2	TRBJ2-5	NA	CASSLGTSGEKGQYF	TGTGCCAGCAGTCTCGGGACTAGCGGGGAGAAAGGGCAGTACTTC
TRBV5-1	15	NA	TRBJ2-7	few	CASSPRLGKSYEQYF	TGCGCCAGCAGCCCTCGCCTAGGGAAGTCCTACGAGCAGTACTTC
TRBV29-1	11	NA	TRBJ2-7	NA	CSVRFLYEQYF	TGCAGCGTTAGATTCCTCTACGAGCAGTACTTC
TRBV30	15	NA	TRBJ2-4	NA	CAWRGKDLAKNIQYF	TGTGCCTGGAGGGGGAAGGATCTAGCCAAAAACATTCAGTACTTC
TRBV28	11	NA	TRBJ2-4	NA	CTSSAKNIQYF	TGTACCAGCAGTGCCAAAAACATTCAGTACTTC
TRBV20-1	15	NA	TRBJ2-5	NA	CSARDNELWTETQYF	TGCAGTGCTAGAGATAATGAGCTCTGGACCGAGACCCAGTACTTC
TRBV10-1	16	NA	TRBJ2-3	few	CASSELRTSGTDTQYF	TGCGCCAGCAGTGAATTGAGGACCTCTGGCACAGATACGCAGTATTTT
TRBV4-1	15	TRBD2	TRBJ2-3	many	CASSDVAGDGDTQYF	TGCGCCAGCAGCGATGTAGCGGGGGACGGGGATACGCAGTATTTT
TRBV11-1	16	TRBD2	TRBJ2-5	many	CASTEGKLAGQETQYF	TGTGCCAGCACCGAGGGAAAACTAGCGGGGCAAGAGACCCAGTACTTC
TRBV14	17	NA	TRBJ2-5	NA	CASSLTGTLGSEETQYF	TGTGCCAGCAGCCTCACCGGCACCCTTGGGTCGGAAGAGACCCAGTACTTC
TRBV4-1	18	TRBD1	TRBJ2-7	few	CASSQADLGTGTTYEQYF	TGTGCCAGCAGCCAAGCCGACCTGGGGACAGGGACTACCTACGAGCAGTACTTC
TRBV6-1	14	NA	TRBJ2-7	NA	CASSERGTTLEQYF	TGTGCCAGCAGTGAAAGAGGGACAACCCTCGAGCAGTACTTC
TRBV27	15	TRBD2	TRBJ2-5	few	CASSAGTSGNREQYF	TGTGCCAGCAGTGCCGGGACTAGCGGGAACCGTGAGCAGTACTTC
TRBV28	17	NA	TRBJ2-4	few	CASSWAPIGSAKNIQYF	TGTGCCAGCAGTTGGGCCCCTATCGGGTCAGCCAAAAACATTCAGTACTTC
TRBV29-1	12	TRBD1	TRBJ2-1	many	CSAGTVIDEQFF	TGCAGCGCCGGGACAGTTATTGATGAGCAGTTCTTC
TRBV28	16	NA	TRBJ2-5	many	CASRSGQPNKHGTQYF	TGTGCCAGCAGATCTGGACAGCCTAATAAGCACGGGACCCAGTACTTC
TRBV9	15	NA	TRBJ2-2	few	CASSVVGGQSGELFF	TGTGCCAGCAGCGTAGTGGGGGGCCAGTCCGGGGAGCTGTTTTTT
TRBV30	15	NA	TRBJ2-5	NA	CAWTLGVSRGETQYF	TGTGCCTGGACTCTCGGGGTGTCAAGGGGAGAGACCCAGTACTTC
TRBV7-2	13	NA	TRBJ2-5	few	CASSPSPRETQYF	TGTGCCAGCAGTCCGTCCCCGCGGGAGACCCAGTACTTC
TRBV29-1	14	NA	TRBJ2-1	many	CSSRGGARYNEQFF	TGCAGTTCACGTGGAGGGGCAAGGTACAATGAGCAGTTCTTC
TRBV20-1	15	TRBD1	TRBJ2-1	few	CSAIKKGDSDNEQFF	TGCAGTGCTATCAAGAAGGGGGACAGTGACAATGAGCAGTTCTTC
TRBV15	14	NA	TRBJ2-2	NA	CATRAVPTRMELFF	TGTGCCACCAGGGCGGTCCCCACTCGGATGGAGCTGTTTTTT
TRBV27	12	TRBD1	TRBJ2-2	NA	CASSSRGLELFF	TGTGCCAGCAGTTCCAGGGGGCTGGAGCTGTTTTTT
TRBV20-1	14	NA	TRBJ1-1	NA	CSARDEQGSSEAFF	TGCAGTGCTAGAGATGAGCAGGGCTCCTCTGAAGCTTTCTTT
TRBV12-3/TRBV12-4	16	NA	TRBJ2-3	few	CASSPPRPGPRDTQYF	TGTGCCAGCAGTCCCCCCCGCCCGGGCCCGAGAGATACGCAGTATTTT
TRBV27	14	TRBD1	TRBJ1-1	NA	CASSLLTGVTEAFF	TGTGCCAGCAGTTTATTGACAGGGGTCACTGAAGCTTTCTTT
TRBV6-1	15	NA	TRBJ1-2	NA	CASSEAGGLGRGYTF	TGTGCCAGCAGTGAAGCGGGGGGGCTGGGGAGAGGCTACACCTTC
TRBV19	13	NA	TRBJ2-1	NA	CASSIVSTGGQFF	TGTGCCAGTAGTATAGTTTCGACAGGCGGTCAGTTCTTC
TRBV10-3	13	NA	TRBJ2-3	few	CAITKTSTDTQYF	TGTGCCATCACCAAAACAAGCACAGATACGCAGTATTTT
TRBV7-2	18	NA	TRBJ2-4	NA	CASSDGQSLSLAKNIQYF	TGTGCCAGCAGCGATGGACAAAGTCTTTCTCTAGCCAAAAACATTCAGTACTTC
TRBV18	17	TRBD1	TRBJ1-5	once	CASSPYATGRGNQPQHF	TGTGCCAGCTCACCCTACGCGACAGGGAGAGGCAATCAGCCCCAGCATTTT
TRBV6-6	13	NA	TRBJ1-2	NA	CASTGTGLGGYTF	TGTGCCAGCACCGGTACAGGGCTGGGCGGCTACACCTTC
TRBV15	15	NA	TRBJ1-4	NA	CATSREAGSSEKLFF	TGTGCCACCAGCAGAGAAGCAGGGTCTTCTGAAAAACTGTTTTTT
TRBV4-1	16	NA	TRBJ2-2	few	CASSPRTDRRSGELFF	TGCGCCAGCAGCCCGCGGACAGATCGAAGATCCGGGGAGCTGTTTTTT
TRBV7-9	17	TRBD2	TRBJ2-4	NA	CASSLAQGLAGHYGQYF	TGTGCCAGCAGCTTAGCCCAGGGACTAGCGGGGCACTACGGGCAGTACTTC
TRBV28	13	TRBD1	TRBJ2-7	few	CASQTGGSYEQYF	TGTGCCAGTCAGACAGGGGGCTCCTACGAGCAGTACTTC
TRBV25-1	16	NA	TRBJ2-1	NA	CASRGTAGLRYNEQFF	TGTGCCAGCAGGGGGACTGCGGGGTTACGATACAATGAGCAGTTCTTC
TRBV6-6	13	TRBD1	TRBJ2-5	few	CASSYGTGGSQYF	TGTGCCAGCAGTTACGGGACAGGGGGTTCCCAGTACTTC
TRBV5-1	15	NA	TRBJ2-7	few	CASSLERVSSYEQYF	TGCGCCAGCAGCTTGGAACGGGTTAGCTCCTACGAGCAGTACTTC